The 17 T cell receptor beta chains below come from one sample, sequenced in a study of early T cells in non-severe SARS-CoV-2 infection (dated by TCRdb to about 2021). Library method: 5' RACE. Sequencing instrument: NextSeq 500. TCRdb reanalyzed the raw reads on its own, using fastp at Q25 for trimming and MiXCR for clone calling, and kept in-frame beta chains. Every entry covers one CDR3 protein and lists the most common genes and DNA from its rows. Recorded for this sample are 55,000 to 75,000 distinct CDR3 sequences; under 10% of them occurred a single time. The ten biggest clones cover more than 3% of the sample. Specimen: whole blood. The receptors were gathered from an adult who was a healthcare worker with PCR-confirmed SARS-CoV-2 infection or an uninfected control (not recorded which).

This rearrangement joins TRBV18 to TRBJ2-7, with 7 positions matching TRBD1. Germline-derived CDR1 and CDR2 are KGHSH and LQKENI. Germline trimming cut 3 bases from V and 2 bases from J; bases unmatched to any gene: 7. The CDR3 runs to 15 residues. Here the CDR3 reads CASSPNRGYPYEQYF. The CDR3 DNA follows: TGTGCCAGCTCACCTAACAGGGGCTACCCCTACGAGCAGTACTTC.

The chain has TRBV7-9 and TRBJ1-2; tentative D call: TRBD1 (6 bases). Germline V gene sequence: CDR1 SEHNR, CDR2 FQNEAQ (reference sequence). CDR3 size: 15 residues. The V and J ends lost 1 base and 4 bases respectively, with 13 bases between them. The CDR3 bases are TGTGCCAGCAGCTTAGACGGGGGCCCCAGCTATGGCTACACCTTC. It specifies CASSLDGGPSYGYTF.

This clonotype occurred many times. This chain links TRBV5-1 with TRBJ1-5; D is unclear. Looked up from germline, CDR1 is SGHRS and CDR2 is YFSETQ. The CDR3 runs to 13 residues. V was clipped by 0 bases and J by 7 bases, with 8 bases between them. CDR3 sequence (DNA): TGCGCCAGCAGCTTGGTTCCGTTCCAGCCCCAGCATTTT. It encodes CASSLVPFQPQHF. Full variable domain (remainder filled in from reference TRBV5-1 and TRBJ1-5): KAGVTQTPRYLIKTRGQQVTLSCSPISGHRSVSWYQQTPGQGLQFLFEYFSETQRNKGNFPGRFSGRQFSNSRSEMNVSTLELGDSALYLCASSLVPFQPQHFGDGTRLSIL.

This clonotype was recorded a few times. The CDR3 loop reads CASSGTTDQETQYF. The DNA for the CDR3 is TGTGCCAGCAGCGGGACGACCGATCAAGAGACCCAGTACTTC. The gene calls are TRBV2 and TRBJ2-5; either TRBD1 or TRBD2 may supply D (5 bases each). With 6 bases removed from V and 2 bases from J, the gap between germline ends came to 13 bases. Germline V gene data show CDR1 as SNHLY and CDR2 as FYNNEI. CDR3 size: 14 residues.

The chain employs TRBV7-3 and TRBJ1-1; D is ambiguous. The CDR3 runs to 16 residues. Germline CDR1 and CDR2: SGHTA and FQGTGA. V lost 0 bases and J lost 0, with 11 bases in between. For the CDR3, the DNA is TGTGCCAGCAGCTTAACGTCGGGGATCATGAACACTGAAGCTTTCTTT. Translating it yields CASSLTSGIMNTEAFF.

This clonotype was counted between two and nine times. The chain uses TRBV20-1 and TRBJ2-1, with D maybe TRBD2 (6 bases). The germline V gene has CDR1 DFQATT and CDR2 SNEGSKA (reference sequence). V was clipped by 4 bases and J by 4 bases, with 14 bases between them. The CDR3 is made up of 14 amino acids. Here the CDR3 DNA reads TGCAGTGCTAACCGCCGGGACTCTTACAATGAGCAGTTCTTC. Amino acid sequence: CSANRRDSYNEQFF.

This clonotype was recorded at least ten times. The chain combines TRBV12-3 or TRBV12-4 with TRBJ2-6, with a weak D call TRBD2 (6 bases). With 3 bases removed from V and 4 bases from J, the gap between germline ends came to 10 bases. The CDR3 is made up of 15 amino acids. The DNA of the CDR3 is TGTGCCAGCAGTTTGCGGGGATCCGGGGCCAACGTCCTGACTTTC. This translates into CASSLRGSGANVLTF.

This clonotype was detected only a few times. The CDR3 coding sequence is TGTGCCAGCAGCTTCACAGGACAGCTAAATGAAAAACTGTTTTTT. Protein product: CASSFTGQLNEKLFF. The chain couples TRBV5-4 to TRBJ1-4, with a weak D call TRBD1 (6 bases). The length of the CDR3 is 15 residues. V lost 2 bases to trimming and J lost 5 bases, with 13 bases between them. In germline, CDR1 is SGHNT, CDR2 YYREEE (reference sequence).

This clonotype was seen a few times. The chain joins TRBV29-1 to TRBJ2-1, with 10 bases that match TRBD2. CDR3 length equals 14 residues. The ends lost 6 bases at V and 3 bases at J; junction bases unmatched: 5. The germline V gene has CDR1 SQVTM and CDR2 ANQGSEA. DNA of the CDR3: TGCAGCGTCCCTAGCGGGAGTCTCTACAATGAGCAGTTCTTC. Translating gives CSVPSGSLYNEQFF.

This clonotype was counted ten times or more. The chain recombines TRBV30 with TRBJ1-1; D is unclear. The CDR3 is 14 residues long. Germline CDR1 reads GTSNPN; CDR2 reads SVGIG (reference sequence). Trimming left V 4 bases short and J 1 base short, with 13 bases between. The CDR3 nucleotides read TGTGCCTGGACCGCCTTACGGGGGAACACTGAAGCTTTCTTT. It is translated as CAWTALRGNTEAFF.

This clonotype was picked up a small number of times. This rearrangement joins TRBV3-1 to TRBJ2-3; D gene uncertain. The CDR3 spans 13 residues. The germline V gene encodes CDR1 LGHDT and CDR2 YNNKEL (reference sequence). V lost 0 bases and J 3 bases, leaving 4 bases between the germline ends. CDR3 nucleotide sequence: TGTGCCAGCAGCCAAGAATTGACAGATACGCAGTATTTT. This encodes CASSQELTDTQYF.

This clonotype was seen repeatedly, ten times or more. J is TRBJ2-1 and V is TRBV7-8; 9 bases line up with TRBD2. In germline, CDR1 is SGHVS, CDR2 FQNEAQ. The CDR3 extends over 17 amino acids. Losses at the gene ends were 5 bases for V and 4 bases for J; bases not matched to a gene: 12. CDR3 in amino acids: CASSLRERAGGYNEQFF. CDR3 nucleotide sequence: TGTGCCAGCAGCCTTCGCGAGAGAGCGGGAGGATACAATGAGCAGTTCTTC. Complete variable domain (other parts from reference TRBV7-8 and TRBJ2-1): GAGVSQSPRYKVAKRGQDVALRCDPISGHVSLFWYQQALGQGPEFLTYFQNEAQLDKSGLPSDRFFAERPEGSVSTLKIQRTQQEDSAVYLCASSLRERAGGYNEQFFGPGTRLTVL.

This clonotype was observed at least ten times. V usage is TRBV11-2 and J usage is TRBJ2-7; D is uncertain. Germline CDR1 is SGHAT and CDR2 is FQNNGV. This CDR3 is built from 14 residues. Deletions cut 5 bases from V and 3 bases from J, with 14 bases between. The CDR3 is CASSPSLQNYEQYF. The CDR3 DNA sequence: TGTGCCAGCAGCCCATCGCTACAAAACTACGAGCAGTACTTC.

This clonotype was counted at least ten times. This chain uses TRBV3-1 with TRBJ1-4, with D hard to call. Trimming took off 2 bases at V and 3 bases at J, with 7 bases between the two ends. Germline V CDR1 and CDR2: LGHDT, YNNKEL (reference sequence). There are 14 residues in the CDR3. CDR3 sequence: CASSQLRPNEKLFF. CDR3 bases: TGTGCCAGCAGCCAATTGAGACCTAATGAAAAACTGTTTTTT.

This clonotype appeared a few times. The rearrangement uses TRBV4-1 and TRBJ2-1; possibly TRBD2 for D (5 bases). The V end was cut by 5 bases, the J end by 10 bases, with 9 bases between. The CDR3 spans 11 residues. Germline-derived CDR1 and CDR2 are MGHRA and YSYEKL. In DNA, the CDR3 is TGCGCCAGCAGCTTGGACTGGGAGCAGTTCTTC. Residues: CASSLDWEQFF.

This clonotype appeared many times. The CDR3 nucleotides are TGTGCCAGCAGCTCAGGAGGACATTTGAACACTGAAGCTTTCTTT. Translation gives CASSSGGHLNTEAFF. The chain employs TRBV11-2 and TRBJ1-1, with D perhaps TRBD1 (5 bases). In germline, CDR1 is SGHAT, CDR2 FQNNGV. The CDR3 is made up of 15 amino acids. The V and J ends lost 4 bases and 0 bases respectively, with 12 bases between them.

This clonotype has just a few counts. This chain joins TRBV3-1 and TRBJ1-5, with D maybe TRBD1 (5 bases). This CDR3 is built from 14 residues. Germline values: CDR1 LGHDT, CDR2 YNNKEL (reference sequence). The V end lost 1 base, the J end lost 3 bases, and 7 bases lay between the germline ends. CDR3 residues: CASSQADTNQPQHF. The CDR3, as DNA: TGTGCCAGCAGCCAAGCGGACACCAATCAGCCCCAGCATTTT.